The 28 T cell receptor beta chains reported below all come from one sample, sequenced in a study of blood T cell repertoires in COVID-19 (TCRdb year 2020). The library relied on the immunoSEQ multiplex PCR assay. TCRdb took over this immuneACCESS table, retaining in-frame rearrangements with V and J assigned. Such tables are incomplete; in checked studies, under half of the missing clones stem from an unresolved V gene, and the remainder is unexplained. The sample data list 200,000 to 250,000 clones, and 85% to 90% of these were observed just once. The top ten clonotypes cover 1.5% to 2% of the sample. Material for sequencing was PBMCs or T cells enriched from blood (not recorded which). The source of these receptors is a man between 35 and 55 years old who had recovered from COVID-19.

The chain uses TRBV11-2 and TRBJ2-3, with 13 bases matching TRBD2. Germline V CDR1 and CDR2: SGHAT, FQNNGV. V shed 6 bases, J shed 6 bases, and the junction held 12 bases outside the gene matches. This CDR3 is 17 amino acids long. The CDR3 DNA is TGTGCCAGCAGTCGGGGGACTAGCGGGGCAGCGCGTGATACGCAGTATTTT. As protein: CASSRGTSGAARDTQYF.

The chain links TRBV20-1 to TRBJ2-7; 9 bases are shared with TRBD2. Per the germline V gene, CDR1 is DFQATT and CDR2 is SNEGSKA (reference sequence). This CDR3 region has 14 residues. V trimming: 3 bases; J trimming: 2 bases; junction bases outside the gene matches: 5. CDR3 coding DNA: TGCAGTGCTAGTGGTCCTAGCGGGACCTACGAGCAGTACTTC. Protein: CSASGPSGTYEQYF.

The chain employs TRBV14 and TRBJ2-7; 14 positions agree with TRBD2. This CDR3 region has 19 residues. From germline, CDR1 is SGHDN and CDR2 FVKESK. Losses at the gene ends were 4 bases for V and 3 bases for J; bases not matched to a gene: 14. The DNA for the CDR3 is TGTGCCAGCAGCCTCACCTCCGGACTAGCGGGAGGTGCTTTCTACGAGCAGTACTTC. It specifies CASSLTSGLAGGAFYEQYF.

V gene TRBV5-5 combines with J gene TRBJ2-1; 12 bases match TRBD2. This CDR3 comprises 19 residues. J was trimmed by 7 bases and V by 4 bases; bases with no gene match: 18. CDR1 is SGHKS and CDR2 is YYEKEE in the germline V gene (reference sequence). The CDR3 DNA reads as TGTGCCAGCAGCCCTCCTGTAAGGGCTAGCGGGAGGGCCGAGAATGAGCAGTTCTTC. It translates to CASSPPVRASGRAENEQFF.

The rearrangement uses TRBV11-1 and TRBJ1-3; D ambiguous. Germline V lookup: CDR1 SGHAT, CDR2 FQDESV (reference sequence). V lost 2 bases and J lost 0, with 5 bases in between. The length of the CDR3 is 14 residues. CDR3 residues: CASSLSISGNTIYF. The CDR3 bases are TGTGCCAGCAGCTTATCCATCTCTGGAAACACCATATATTTT.

The V call is TRBV2, the J call TRBJ2-1; D is ambiguous. The germline V gene encodes CDR1 SNHLY and CDR2 FYNNEI. V lost 9 bases to trimming and J lost 0 bases, with 9 bases between them. The CDR3 sequence is 13 residues long. The CDR3 sequence is CASVLSSYNEQFF. The DNA for the CDR3 is TGTGCCAGTGTGCTCAGCTCCTACAATGAGCAGTTCTTC.

The chain combines TRBV28 with TRBJ1-2, with 7 bases matching TRBD1. In germline, CDR1 is MDHEN, CDR2 SYDVKM. J was trimmed by 2 bases and V by 6 bases; bases with no gene match: 3. CDR3 size: 13 residues. The CDR3 sequence: CASRPGQNYGYTF. The CDR3 DNA reads TGTGCCAGCAGGCCGGGACAGAACTATGGCTACACCTTC.

The CDR3 bases are TGTGCCAGCAGCCTCCCAGGGGAAGGGAACACTGAAGCTTTCTTT. Translation: CASSLPGEGNTEAFF. The chain combines TRBV28 with TRBJ1-1; D might be TRBD1 (6 bases). Deletions cut 6 bases from V and 1 base from J, with 15 bases between. CDR1 is MDHEN and CDR2 is SYDVKM in the germline V gene. This CDR3 region has 15 residues.

The V call is TRBV5-1, the J call TRBJ2-7, with 7 bases fitting TRBD2. CDR1 and CDR2 (germline): SGHRS, YFSETQ. The CDR3 length is 17 residues. The ends lost 2 bases at V and 6 bases at J; junction bases unmatched: 17. The CDR3 bases are TGCGCCAGCAGCTTCAGTCCGGGAGGTCTACATGAGGGCGAGCAGTACTTC. This encodes CASSFSPGGLHEGEQYF. The variable domain in full, with the rest retrieved from reference TRBV5-1 and TRBJ2-7, is KAGVTQTPRYLIKTRGQQVTLSCSPISGHRSVSWYQQTPGQGLQFLFEYFSETQRNKGNFPGRFSGRQFSNSRSEMNVSTLELGDSALYLCASSFSPGGLHEGEQYFGPGTRLTVT.

The rearrangement uses TRBV11-2 and TRBJ2-7; D is unclear. V lost 2 bases and J lost 3, with 5 bases in between. Per germline, CDR1 SGHAT and CDR2 FQNNGV. The CDR3 spans 12 residues. The CDR3 coding sequence is TGTGCCAGCAGCTTATCGGGCTACGAGCAGTACTTC. It specifies CASSLSGYEQYF.

In nucleotides, the CDR3 is TGCGCCAGCAGCCAAGAGGGGGTTGTCGGGAGAGACTACAATGAGCAGTTCTTC. Translation: CASSQEGVVGRDYNEQFF. The genes are TRBV4-1 and TRBJ2-1; TRBD2 is a possible D gene (6 bases). Germline CDR1 and CDR2: MGHRA and YSYEKL. This CDR3 has 18 amino acids. Trimming left V 0 bases short and J 3 bases short, with 18 bases between.

This clone was recorded a few times. V is TRBV5-1 and J is TRBJ2-1; 8 positions agree with TRBD2. J lost 0 bases, V lost 4 bases, and 6 bases had no gene match. The length of the CDR3 is 16 residues. Germline V gives CDR1 SGHRS, CDR2 YFSETQ. The CDR3 coding sequence is TGCGCCAGCAGCAATATAGCGGGAAGCTCCTACAATGAGCAGTTCTTC. Translating gives CASSNIAGSSYNEQFF.

The CDR3 nucleotides are TGTGCCAGCAGTTTACACGGCGGCAATGAGCAGTTCTTC. Amino acid sequence: CASSLHGGNEQFF. The rearrangement uses TRBV28 and TRBJ2-1; D uncertain. The V end lost 2 bases, the J end lost 6 bases, and 8 bases lay between the germline ends. CDR1 is MDHEN and CDR2 is SYDVKM in the germline V gene. CDR3 length: 13 residues. The entire variable domain, with the rest obtained from reference TRBV28 and TRBJ2-1, is as follows: DVKVTQSSRYLVKRTGEKVFLECVQDMDHENMFWYRQDPGLGLRLIYFSYDVKMKEKGDIPEGYSVSREKKERFSLILESASTNQTSMYLCASSLHGGNEQFFGPGTRLTVL.

This sequence joins TRBV9 and TRBJ2-3, with unresolved D. CDR3 length equals 15 residues. Trimming removed 0 bases at V and 8 bases at J, with 16 bases between. Germline CDR1 is SGDLS and CDR2 is YYNGEE. CDR3 protein: CASSVEVGLVGTQYF. CDR3 DNA: TGTGCCAGCAGCGTAGAGGTTGGGCTCGTTGGTACGCAGTATTTT. Based on the CDR3 plus reference TRBV9 and TRBJ2-3, the full variable domain is DSGVTQTPKHLITATGQRVTLRCSPRSGDLSVYWYQQSLDQGLQFLIQYYNGEERAKGNILERFSAQQFPDLHSELNLSSLELGDSALYFCASSVEVGLVGTQYFGPGTRLTVL.

The chain uses TRBV5-8 and TRBJ2-1; TRBD2 matches 8 bases. CDR3 length equals 17 residues. J lost 0 bases, V lost 0 bases, and 5 bases had no gene match. Germline values: CDR1 SGHTS, CDR2 YDEGEE. In DNA form, the CDR3 reads TGTGCCAGCAGCTTGGTAACTAGCGGATTCTCCTACAATGAGCAGTTCTTC. This gives the protein CASSLVTSGFSYNEQFF. Together with reference TRBV5-8 and TRBJ2-1, the CDR3 gives the full variable domain: EAGVTQSPTHLIKTRGQQATLRCSPISGHTSVYWYQQALGLGLQFLLWYDEGEERNRGNFPPRFSGRQFPNYSSELNVNALELEDSALYLCASSLVTSGFSYNEQFFGPGTRLTVL.

This chain links TRBV27 with TRBJ1-1, with 10 bases identical to TRBD1. CDR3 length: 15 residues. CDR1 and CDR2 (germline): MNHEY, SMNVEV (reference sequence). V lost 6 bases and J lost 0; bases outside the gene matches: 4. CDR3 protein: CASSPGTGVNTEAFF. The CDR3 nucleotides are TGTGCCAGCAGCCCTGGGACAGGGGTGAACACTGAAGCTTTCTTT.

The chain carries TRBV28 and TRBJ2-7; D possibly corresponds to TRBD1 (6 bases). Trimming stripped 6 bases from V and 6 bases from J, with 21 bases between. Germline V lookup: CDR1 MDHEN, CDR2 SYDVKM. The CDR3 length is 15 residues. The chain's CDR3 is CASRTAGTHSLEQYF. In nucleotides, the CDR3 is TGTGCCAGCAGGACGGCCGGGACACACTCTCTCGAGCAGTACTTC.

The chain carries TRBV3-1 (or the pseudogene TRBV3-2) and TRBJ1-1, with a possible D match to TRBD1 (6 bases). The CDR3 length is 13 residues. Germline-derived CDR1 and CDR2 are LGHDT and YNNKEL (reference sequence). Trimming pared 2 bases from V and 4 bases from J, leaving 8 bases between. CDR3 nucleotides: TGTGCCAGCAGCCAAACAGGGCTCACTGAAGCTTTCTTT. Translating it yields CASSQTGLTEAFF.

V gene TRBV28 combines with J gene TRBJ1-4; TRBD1 agrees at 7 bases. Germline values: CDR1 MDHEN, CDR2 SYDVKM. J was trimmed by 5 bases and V by 6 bases; bases with no gene match: 9. The CDR3 loop spans 15 amino acids. The CDR3 DNA reads as TGTGCCAGCAGCCGGACGGACAGGATAAATGAAAAACTGTTTTTT. Translating gives CASSRTDRINEKLFF.

V usage is TRBV18 and J usage is TRBJ2-1, with 12 bases matching TRBD1. The J segment lost 5 bases and the V segment lost 6 bases, leaving 8 bases of the junction unmatched. Per germline, CDR1 KGHSH and CDR2 LQKENI. The CDR3 has 16 residues. The CDR3 is CASSRLGTGGNNEQFF. The CDR3 region has the DNA TGTGCCAGCTCGCGTCTAGGGACAGGGGGCAACAATGAGCAGTTCTTC.

V is TRBV9 and J is TRBJ2-3; 11 bases are shared with TRBD2. This CDR3 is 18 amino acids long. The trim removed 0 bases at V and 0 bases at J, leaving 6 bases unmatched. The germline V gene has CDR1 SGDLS and CDR2 YYNGEE. CDR3 in DNA: TGTGCCAGCAGCGTAGTTAGTAGCGGGGGGGCCAGCACAGATACGCAGTATTTT. This encodes CASSVVSSGGASTDTQYF.

The chain recombines TRBV5-1 with TRBJ1-6, with TRBD1 identical over 9 bases. Germline V CDR1 and CDR2: SGHRS, YFSETQ. The V segment lost 4 bases and the J segment 9 bases; nucleotides outside the gene matches: 11. This CDR3 spans 16 amino acids. In DNA form, the CDR3 reads TGCGCCAGCAGCGAGATGCCGGGACAGGGAGGTTCACCCCTCCACTTT. The encoded protein is CASSEMPGQGGSPLHF.

The rearrangement joins TRBV27 to TRBJ2-2; D remains unclear. The CDR3 is 14 amino acids. CDR1 MNHEY and CDR2 SMNVEV come from the germline V gene (reference sequence). Trimming shortened V by 2 bases and J by 5 bases, and 9 bases separated the two germline ends. The CDR3 here is CASSLGTTTGELFF. CDR3 in DNA: TGTGCCAGCAGTTTAGGCACTACGACCGGGGAGCTGTTTTTT.

The chain links TRBV19 to TRBJ2-7, with D possibly matching TRBD2 (5 bases). The CDR3 consists of 14 residues. CDR1 LNHDA and CDR2 SQIVND come from the germline V gene (reference sequence). The V and J ends lost 3 bases and 2 bases respectively, with 11 bases between them. The CDR3 is CASSMEEGPYEQYF. As DNA, the CDR3 is TGTGCCAGTAGTATGGAGGAAGGACCCTACGAGCAGTACTTC. Drawing the rest from reference TRBV19 and TRBJ2-7, the complete variable domain is DGGITQSPKYLFRKEGQNVTLSCEQNLNHDAMYWYRQDPGQGLRLIYYSQIVNDFQKGDIAEGYSVSREKKESFPLTVTSAQKNPTAFYLCASSMEEGPYEQYFGPGTRLTVT.

The chain joins TRBV29-1 to TRBJ1-1, with a weak D call TRBD1 (6 bases). The CDR3 length is 13 residues. Trimming cost V 3 bases and J 4 bases, with 12 bases left between them. Germline lookup yields CDR1 SQVTM and CDR2 ANQGSEA. The CDR3 protein is CSVEWGTPTEAFF. CDR3 nucleotides: TGCAGCGTTGAGTGGGGGACACCCACTGAAGCTTTCTTT. The full variable domain, completed using reference TRBV29-1 and TRBJ1-1, is SAVISQKPSRDICQRGTSLTIQCQVDSQVTMMFWYRQQPGQSLTLIATANQGSEATYESGFVIDKFPISRPNLTFSTLTVSNMSPEDSSIYLCSVEWGTPTEAFFGQGTRLTVV.

The chain has TRBV3-1 (or the pseudogene TRBV3-2) and TRBJ2-1; 7 bases map to TRBD2. V dropped 3 bases and J dropped 0; count of bases not matched to a gene: 14. The CDR3 extends over 19 amino acids. Germline V lookup: CDR1 LGHDT, CDR2 YNNKEL (reference sequence). CDR3 region: CASSHKTSAIPSSYNEQFF. The CDR3 coding sequence is TGTGCCAGCAGCCACAAAACTAGCGCGATACCAAGCTCCTACAATGAGCAGTTCTTC.

The V and J genes are TRBV6-5 and TRBJ2-1, with 13 bases matching TRBD2. The CDR3 runs 15 residues. The V gene end was trimmed by 2 bases and the J gene end by 10 bases; junction bases not matched to a gene: 5. CDR1 and CDR2 from the germline V gene are MNHEY and SVGAGI. DNA of the CDR3: TGTGCCAGCAGTTACGGACTAGCGGGGGTTTTAGAGCAGTTCTTC. Protein: CASSYGLAGVLEQFF.

The chain couples TRBV5-4 to TRBJ1-1, with 7 bases that match TRBD1. In germline, CDR1 is SGHNT, CDR2 YYREEE (reference sequence). This CDR3 has 14 amino acids. The V gene end was trimmed by 4 bases and the J gene end by 3 bases; junction bases not matched to a gene: 6. The CDR3 loop reads CASSQNQGDTEAFF. In DNA form, the CDR3 reads TGTGCCAGCAGCCAGAACCAGGGGGACACTGAAGCTTTCTTT.